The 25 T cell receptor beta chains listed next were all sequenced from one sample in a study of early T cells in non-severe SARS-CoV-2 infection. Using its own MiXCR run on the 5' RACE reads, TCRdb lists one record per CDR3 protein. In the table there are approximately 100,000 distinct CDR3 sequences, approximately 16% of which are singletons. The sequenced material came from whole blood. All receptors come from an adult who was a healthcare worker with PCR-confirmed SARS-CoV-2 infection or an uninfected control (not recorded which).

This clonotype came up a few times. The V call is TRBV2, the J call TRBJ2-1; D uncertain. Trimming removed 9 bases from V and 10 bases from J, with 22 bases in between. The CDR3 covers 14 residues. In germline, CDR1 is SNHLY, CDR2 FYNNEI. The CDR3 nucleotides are TGTGCCAGTTCCCTCCGACTCGGGCCCGAGGAGCAGTTCTTC. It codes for CASSLRLGPEEQFF. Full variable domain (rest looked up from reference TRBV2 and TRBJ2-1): EPEVTQTPSHQVTQMGQEVILRCVPISNHLYFYWYRQILGQKVEFLVSFYNNEISEKSEIFDDQFSVERPDGSNFTLKIRSTKLEDSAMYFCASSLRLGPEEQFFGPGTRLTVL.

The CDR3: CASSLSRNEAFF. The CDR3 nucleotides read TGTGCCAGCAGCTTGAGTAGGAACGAAGCTTTCTTT. This chain uses TRBV5-6 with TRBJ1-1; D uncertain. Per germline, CDR1 SGHDT and CDR2 YYEEEE. V dropped 1 base and J dropped 8 bases, with 9 bases sitting between them. This CDR3 is built from 12 residues.

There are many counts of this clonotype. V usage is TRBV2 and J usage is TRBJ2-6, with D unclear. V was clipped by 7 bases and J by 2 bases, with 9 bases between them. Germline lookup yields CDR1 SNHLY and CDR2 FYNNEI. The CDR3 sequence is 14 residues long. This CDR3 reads CASKPGTGANVLTF. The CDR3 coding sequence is TGTGCCAGCAAACCCGGCACTGGGGCCAACGTCCTGACTTTC.

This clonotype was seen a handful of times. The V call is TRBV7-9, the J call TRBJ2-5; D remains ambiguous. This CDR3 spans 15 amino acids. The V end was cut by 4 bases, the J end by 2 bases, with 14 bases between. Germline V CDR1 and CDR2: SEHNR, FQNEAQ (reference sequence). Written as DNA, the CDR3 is TGTGCCAGCAGCTCCCCGGGCGGAGTACAAGAGACCCAGTACTTC. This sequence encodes CASSSPGGVQETQYF.

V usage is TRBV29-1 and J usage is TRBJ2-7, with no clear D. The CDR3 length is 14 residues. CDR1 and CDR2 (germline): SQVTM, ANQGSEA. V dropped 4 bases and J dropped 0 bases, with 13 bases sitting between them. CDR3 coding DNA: TGCAGCGTTGGCCCCGCAGGTCTCTCCTACGAGCAGTACTTC. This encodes CSVGPAGLSYEQYF.

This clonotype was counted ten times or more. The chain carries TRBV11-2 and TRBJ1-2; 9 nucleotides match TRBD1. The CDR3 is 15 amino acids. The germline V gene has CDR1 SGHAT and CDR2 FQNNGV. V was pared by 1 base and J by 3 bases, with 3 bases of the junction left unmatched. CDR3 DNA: TGTGCCAGCAGCTTAGGACAGGGGGTTTACTATGGCTACACCTTC. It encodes CASSLGQGVYYGYTF.

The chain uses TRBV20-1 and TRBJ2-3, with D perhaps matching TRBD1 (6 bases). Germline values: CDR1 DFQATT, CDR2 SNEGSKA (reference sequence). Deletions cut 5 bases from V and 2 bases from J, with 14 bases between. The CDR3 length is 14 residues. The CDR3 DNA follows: TGCAGTGCTGTCCCCGGGACAATCACAGATACGCAGTATTTT. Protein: CSAVPGTITDTQYF.

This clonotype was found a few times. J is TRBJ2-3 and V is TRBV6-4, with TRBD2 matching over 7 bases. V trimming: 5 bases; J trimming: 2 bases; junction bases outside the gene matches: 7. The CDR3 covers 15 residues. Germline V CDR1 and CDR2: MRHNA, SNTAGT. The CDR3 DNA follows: TGTGCCAGCAGTCCGTCTAGCGGAAACACAGATACGCAGTATTTT. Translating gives CASSPSSGNTDTQYF.

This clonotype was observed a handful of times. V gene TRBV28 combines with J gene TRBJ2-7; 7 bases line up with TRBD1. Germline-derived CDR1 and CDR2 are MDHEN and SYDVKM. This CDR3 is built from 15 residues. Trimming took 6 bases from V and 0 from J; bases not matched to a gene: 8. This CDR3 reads CASSPRDSSSYEQYF. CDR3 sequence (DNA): TGTGCCAGCAGCCCCCGGGACAGCAGCTCCTACGAGCAGTACTTC.

CDR3 in amino acids: CASSSWDRGGEQYF. CDR3 coding DNA: TGTGCCAGCAGCTCGTGGGACAGGGGGGGTGAGCAGTACTTC. The V gene is TRBV7-9, the J gene TRBJ2-7, with 11 bases fitting TRBD1. This CDR3 has 14 residues. Germline assignment: CDR1 SEHNR and CDR2 FQNEAQ (reference sequence). V was clipped by 4 bases and J by 7 bases; unmatched bases: 6.

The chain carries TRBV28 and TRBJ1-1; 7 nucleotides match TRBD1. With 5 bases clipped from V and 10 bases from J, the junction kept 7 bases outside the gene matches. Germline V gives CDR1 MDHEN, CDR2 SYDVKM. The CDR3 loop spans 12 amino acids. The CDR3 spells CASSVDRVVAFF. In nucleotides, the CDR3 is TGTGCCAGCAGTGTCGACAGGGTAGTAGCTTTCTTT.

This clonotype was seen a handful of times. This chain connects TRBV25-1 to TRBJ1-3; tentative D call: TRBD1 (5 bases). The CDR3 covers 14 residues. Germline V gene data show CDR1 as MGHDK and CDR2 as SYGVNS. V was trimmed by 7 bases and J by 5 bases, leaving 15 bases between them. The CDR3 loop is CASKSPGRRNTIYF. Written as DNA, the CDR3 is TGTGCCAGCAAATCCCCAGGGAGGAGAAACACCATATATTTT.

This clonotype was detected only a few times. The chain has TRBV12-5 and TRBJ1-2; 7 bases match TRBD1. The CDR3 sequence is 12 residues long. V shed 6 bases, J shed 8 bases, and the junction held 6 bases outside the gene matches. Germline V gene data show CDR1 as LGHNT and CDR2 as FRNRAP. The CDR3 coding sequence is TGTGCTAGTGGCCCGACAGGGACCGGCTACACCTTC. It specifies CASGPTGTGYTF. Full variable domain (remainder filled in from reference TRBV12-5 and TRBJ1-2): DARVTQTPRHKVTEMGQEVTMRCQPILGHNTVFWYRQTMMQGLELLAYFRNRAPLDDSGMPKDRFSAEMPDATLATLKIQPSEPRDSAVYFCASGPTGTGYTFGSGTRLTVV.

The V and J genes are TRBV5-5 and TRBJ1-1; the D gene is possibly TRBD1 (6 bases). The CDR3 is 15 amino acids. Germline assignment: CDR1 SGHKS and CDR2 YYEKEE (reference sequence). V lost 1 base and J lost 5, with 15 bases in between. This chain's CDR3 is CASSLLLGAGTEAFF. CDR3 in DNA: TGTGCCAGCAGCTTGTTACTGGGGGCGGGGACTGAAGCTTTCTTT.

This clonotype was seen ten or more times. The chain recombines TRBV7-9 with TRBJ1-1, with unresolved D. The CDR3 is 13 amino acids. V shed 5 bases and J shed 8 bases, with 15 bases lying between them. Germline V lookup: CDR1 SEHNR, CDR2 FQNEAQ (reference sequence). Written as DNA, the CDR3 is TGTGCCAGCAGCCCCGCGGAGTTGGTCGAAGCTTTCTTT. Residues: CASSPAELVEAFF.

DNA for the CDR3: TGCAGTGCTAGGGACTCGAGATACGAGCAGTACTTC. It specifies CSARDSRYEQYF. V is TRBV20-1 and J is TRBJ2-7, with D perhaps TRBD2 (5 bases). CDR1 and CDR2 (germline): DFQATT, SNEGSKA (reference sequence). V was shortened by 3 bases and J by 4 bases, with 10 bases between the two germline ends. The CDR3 extends over 12 amino acids.

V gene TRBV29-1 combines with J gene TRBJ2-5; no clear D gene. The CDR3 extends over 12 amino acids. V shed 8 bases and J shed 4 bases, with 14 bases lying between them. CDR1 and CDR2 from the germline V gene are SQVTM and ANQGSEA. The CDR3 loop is CSSRTEIETQYF. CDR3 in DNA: TGCAGCTCCCGGACCGAAATAGAGACCCAGTACTTC.

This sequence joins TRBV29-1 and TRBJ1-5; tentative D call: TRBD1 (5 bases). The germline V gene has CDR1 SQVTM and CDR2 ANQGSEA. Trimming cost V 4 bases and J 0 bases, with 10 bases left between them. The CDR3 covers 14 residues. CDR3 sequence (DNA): TGCAGCGTTGCTCAGGGAAATAGCAATCAGCCCCAGCATTTT. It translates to CSVAQGNSNQPQHF.

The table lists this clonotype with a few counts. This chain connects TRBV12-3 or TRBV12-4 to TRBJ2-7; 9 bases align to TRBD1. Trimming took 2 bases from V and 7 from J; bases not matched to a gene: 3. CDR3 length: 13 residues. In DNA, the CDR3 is TGTGCCAGCAGTTTAAACAGGGGGCATGAGCAGTACTTC. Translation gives CASSLNRGHEQYF.

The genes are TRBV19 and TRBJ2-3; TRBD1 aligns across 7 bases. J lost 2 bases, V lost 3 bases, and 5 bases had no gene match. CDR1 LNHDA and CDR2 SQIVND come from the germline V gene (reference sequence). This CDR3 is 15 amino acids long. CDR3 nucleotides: TGTGCCAGTAGTATCCAGACAGGGCCCACAGATACGCAGTATTTT. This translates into CASSIQTGPTDTQYF.

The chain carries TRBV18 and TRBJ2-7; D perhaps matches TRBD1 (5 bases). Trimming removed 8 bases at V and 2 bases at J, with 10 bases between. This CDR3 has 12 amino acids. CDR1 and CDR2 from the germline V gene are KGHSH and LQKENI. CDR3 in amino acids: CASRRGTYEQYF. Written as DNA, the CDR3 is TGTGCCAGCAGAAGGGGCACCTACGAGCAGTACTTC.

The CDR3 region has the DNA TGTGCCACCAGTGATTCAGGGGACCCGTCCTACGAGCAGTACTTC. This translates into CATSDSGDPSYEQYF. J is TRBJ2-7 and V is TRBV24-1; D is possibly TRBD1 (6 bases). CDR3 length: 15 amino acids. Germline-derived CDR1 and CDR2 are KGHDR and SFDVKD. The germline V and J ends were trimmed by 2 bases and 1 base, with 11 bases remaining between them.

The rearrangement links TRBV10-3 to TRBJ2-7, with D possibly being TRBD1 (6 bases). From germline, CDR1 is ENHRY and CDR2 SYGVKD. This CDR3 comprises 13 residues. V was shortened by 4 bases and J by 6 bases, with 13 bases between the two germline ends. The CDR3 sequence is CAISVEQGREQYF. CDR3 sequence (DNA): TGTGCCATCAGTGTAGAACAGGGCCGCGAGCAGTACTTC.

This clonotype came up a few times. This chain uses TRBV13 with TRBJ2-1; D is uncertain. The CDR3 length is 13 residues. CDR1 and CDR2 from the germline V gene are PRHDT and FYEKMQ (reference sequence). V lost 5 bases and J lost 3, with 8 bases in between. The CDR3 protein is CASSPASYNEQFF. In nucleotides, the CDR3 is TGTGCCAGCAGCCCGGCAAGCTACAATGAGCAGTTCTTC. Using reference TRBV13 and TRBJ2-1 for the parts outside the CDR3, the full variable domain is AAGVIQSPRHLIKEKRETATLKCYPIPRHDTVYWYQQGPGQDPQFLISFYEKMQSDKGSIPDRFSAQQFSDYHSELNMSSLELGDSALYFCASSPASYNEQFFGPGTRLTVL.

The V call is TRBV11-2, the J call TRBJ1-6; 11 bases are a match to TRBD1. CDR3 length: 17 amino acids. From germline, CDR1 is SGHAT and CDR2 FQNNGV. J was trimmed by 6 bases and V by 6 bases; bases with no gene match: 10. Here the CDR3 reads CASRSDRGQIRNSPLHF. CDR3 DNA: TGTGCCAGCAGATCGGACAGGGGGCAAATTCGTAATTCACCCCTCCACTTT.